This TCR beta chain emerged from a study of PD-L1 blockade in urothelial cancer. Clones were read by immunoSEQ multiplex PCR, and TCRdb kept only the in-frame ones, dropping some. The sample holds tens of thousands of clones; approximately 90% are singletons and the top ten take 8.5% to 9.5%. CDR3 length: 17 residues. Trimming at V came to 2 bases and at J to 6 bases, leaving 5 bases not matched to a gene. Germline assignment: CDR1 SGHTA and CDR2 FQGTGA. The V gene is TRBV7-3, the J gene TRBJ2-2; 14 bases map to TRBD2. Source: PBMCs, taken around atezolizumab (anti-PD-L1) treatment. The TCR sequence derives from a man aged 60 to 75 with urothelial cancer. The CDR3 loop is CASSLGTSGRLSGELFF. The CDR3 coding sequence is TGTGCCAGCAGCTTAGGGACTAGCGGGAGATTGTCCGGGGAGCTGTTTTTT.